Following are 15 T cell receptor beta chains from one sample sequenced in a study of early T cells in non-severe SARS-CoV-2 infection. One entry per CDR3 protein, called by TCRdb with MiXCR from the 5' RACE reads. The repertoire includes tens of thousands of distinct CDR3 sequences, 5.6% of them detected once, and around 25% sits in the top ten. Sequences were obtained from whole blood. These receptor sequences come from an adult who was a healthcare worker with PCR-confirmed SARS-CoV-2 infection or an uninfected control (not recorded which).

This clonotype was counted at least ten times. The chain employs TRBV7-9 and TRBJ2-1; D perhaps matches TRBD2 (6 bases). Per germline, CDR1 SEHNR and CDR2 FQNEAQ (reference sequence). This CDR3 contains 13 residues. Trimming took off 7 bases at V and 7 bases at J, with 14 bases between the two ends. In nucleotides, the CDR3 is TGTGCCAGCACACAGTCAGGGAGGAATGAGCAGTTCTTC. Its protein is CASTQSGRNEQFF.

This clonotype came up many times. The rearrangement uses TRBV15 and TRBJ1-2; D perhaps matches TRBD1 (6 bases). Between the trimmed V and J ends, which lost 1 base and 4 bases, there was a span of 7 bases. Looked up from germline, CDR1 is LNHNV and CDR2 is YYDKDF (reference sequence). The CDR3 sequence is 13 residues long. Here the CDR3 reads CATSRGGGYGYTF. CDR3 in DNA: TGTGCCACCAGCAGAGGAGGGGGCTATGGCTACACCTTC.

This clonotype was counted only a few times. This CDR3 reads CASSLAWADTQYF. For the CDR3, the DNA is TGTGCCAGCAGCTTAGCTTGGGCTGATACGCAGTATTTT. The rearrangement links TRBV7-2 to TRBJ2-3; unclear D gene. The CDR3 length is 13 residues. Germline CDR1 is SGHTA and CDR2 is FQGNSA. The V end was cut by 0 bases, the J end by 6 bases, with 7 bases between.

This clonotype was observed many times. The V and J genes are TRBV20-1 and TRBJ2-1, with D unresolved. This CDR3 has 12 amino acids. The V end lost 3 bases, the J end lost 9 bases, and 12 bases lay between the germline ends. Germline assignment: CDR1 DFQATT and CDR2 SNEGSKA (reference sequence). DNA for the CDR3: TGCAGTGCTAGGATGGGAAGTAGTGAGCAGTTCTTC. Residues: CSARMGSSEQFF.

This clonotype is termed medium-sized. This rearrangement joins TRBV16 to TRBJ2-1; D is unclear. Germline V lookup: CDR1 KGHSY, CDR2 FQNENV. V lost 0 bases and J lost 0, with 9 bases in between. This CDR3 region has 16 residues. The CDR3 bases are TGTGCCAGCAGCCAATCGGTGTCGAGCTCCTACAATGAGCAGTTCTTC. This gives the protein CASSQSVSSSYNEQFF.

The chain carries TRBV27 and TRBJ1-2, with D unresolved. This CDR3 is 13 amino acids long. Germline CDR1 MNHEY, CDR2 SMNVEV (reference sequence). With 4 bases removed from V and 3 bases from J, the gap between germline ends came to 9 bases. The DNA for the CDR3 is TGTGCCAGCAGTTCCCATTTTGACTATGGCTACACCTTC. This sequence encodes CASSSHFDYGYTF.

Ten or more counts support this clonotype. The chain links TRBV7-9 to TRBJ2-7; 7 nucleotides line up with TRBD1. This CDR3 spans 13 amino acids. Germline V gene sequence: CDR1 SEHNR, CDR2 FQNEAQ (reference sequence). V was pared by 3 bases and J by 6 bases, with 5 bases of the junction left unmatched. The CDR3 DNA is TGTGCCAGCAGCTTGACAGGGTACCCCGAGCAGTACTTC. The encoded protein is CASSLTGYPEQYF.

At least ten counts were recorded for this clonotype. The chain combines TRBV28 with TRBJ2-7; TRBD2 agrees at 8 bases. The V segment lost 9 bases and the J segment 2 bases; nucleotides outside the gene matches: 3. This CDR3 comprises 12 residues. Looked up from germline, CDR1 is MDHEN and CDR2 is SYDVKM. Here the CDR3 DNA reads TGTGCCAGTTCGGGGGGGACCTACGAGCAGTACTTC. Protein: CASSGGTYEQYF.

Ten or more counts support this clonotype. The chain is built from TRBV7-2 and TRBJ1-5, with D hard to call. The CDR3 is 16 amino acids. The V gene lost 0 bases and the J gene lost 3 bases, with 12 bases spanning the gap. Looked up from germline, CDR1 is SGHTA and CDR2 is FQGNSA. DNA for the CDR3: TGTGCCAGCAGCTTAGCGACCCTACCATACAATCAGCCCCAGCATTTT. Translation: CASSLATLPYNQPQHF.

This clonotype was recorded at least ten times. The chain couples TRBV2 to TRBJ2-3; unclear D gene. Trimming took 0 bases from V and 1 from J, leaving 11 bases between them. Germline lookup yields CDR1 SNHLY and CDR2 FYNNEI. This CDR3 has 16 amino acids. CDR3 loop: CASSEALPRGTDTQYF. CDR3 coding DNA: TGTGCCAGCAGTGAAGCGCTCCCGCGCGGCACAGATACGCAGTATTTT.

There are many counts of this clonotype. The V call is TRBV14, the J call TRBJ2-1, with 12 bases fitting TRBD2. J was trimmed by 8 bases and V by 1 base; bases with no gene match: 6. The CDR3 has 16 residues. CDR1 is SGHDN, CDR2 FVKESK, per germline. The CDR3 DNA is TGTGCCAGCAGCCAAGGGCGGCTAGCGGGAGGGGATGAGCAGTTCTTC. Its translation: CASSQGRLAGGDEQFF.

This clonotype was detected many times. This chain's CDR3 is CASSLGGADTQYF. Here the CDR3 DNA reads TGCGCCAGCAGCTTGGGAGGAGCAGATACGCAGTATTTT. The chain couples TRBV5-1 to TRBJ2-3, with D unresolved. The CDR3 spans 13 residues. The germline V gene encodes CDR1 SGHRS and CDR2 YFSETQ. V lost 0 bases to trimming and J lost 4 bases, with 6 bases between them.

Many counts were recorded for this clonotype. The chain carries TRBV12-3 or TRBV12-4 and TRBJ1-2; no definite D call. V was cut by 2 bases and J by 4 bases, with 14 bases left in between. The CDR3 loop spans 15 amino acids. CDR3 sequence: CASSLWQSLGYGYTF. As DNA, the CDR3 is TGTGCCAGCAGTTTATGGCAGAGCCTAGGCTATGGCTACACCTTC.

In this sample, this clonotype turned up many times. J is TRBJ2-7 and V is TRBV6-5, with TRBD2 matching 11 bases. The germline gives CDR1 MNHEY, CDR2 SVGAGI. V lost 0 bases and J lost 4; bases outside the gene matches: 5. The CDR3 totals 16 residues. CDR3 protein: CASSYSGRTSGYEQYF. In DNA form, the CDR3 reads TGTGCCAGCAGTTACTCAGGACGGACTAGCGGGTACGAGCAGTACTTC.

This clonotype was found a few times. The V call is TRBV7-3, the J call TRBJ2-1; TRBD1 matches 10 bases. Losses at the gene ends were 4 bases for V and 1 base for J; bases not matched to a gene: 7. The CDR3 runs 17 residues. Per germline, CDR1 SGHTA and CDR2 FQGTGA. CDR3 sequence: CASSSRTGGTSYNEQFF. The CDR3 nucleotides are TGTGCCAGCAGCTCCCGGACAGGGGGGACTTCCTACAATGAGCAGTTCTTC.